The 30 T cell receptor beta chains below were found in one sample sequenced in a study of blood T cells in healthy people across ages. The authors ran a second PCR of roughly 6 to 12 cycles using a sample-barcoded 5' primer and a J-beta primer mix. MiXCR, run by TCRdb on the 5' RACE reads, gives a single entry per CDR3 protein. The sample lists about 640,000 distinct CDR3 sequences, under 30% occurring once. Material: blood. The receptors here all came from a woman of 80 years or more in good health.

As for this clonotype: This could be a read error, since a much larger clone is one nucleotide away. V is TRBV5-1 and J is TRBJ2-1; D assignment may be TRBD1 or TRBD2 (6 bases each). Trimming took off 0 bases at V and 10 bases at J, with 17 bases between the two ends. Germline V lookup: CDR1 SGHRS, CDR2 YFSETQ. The CDR3 runs to 15 residues. DNA for the CDR3: TGCGCCAGCAGCTTGGTGGGGGAGGAGGGGGTGGAGCAGTTCTTC. Translated: CASSLVGEEGVEQFF.

This clonotype was found once. Since a much larger clone is just one base distant, this may be a read error. The rearrangement uses TRBV27 and TRBJ2-4; D may be TRBD1 (5 bases). V was clipped by 2 bases and J by 1 base, with 12 bases between them. The CDR3 sequence is 16 residues long. Germline V CDR1 and CDR2: MNHEY, SMNVEV (reference sequence). CDR3 region: CASSLRGVMAKNIQYF. The DNA for the CDR3 is TGTGCCAGCAGTTTAAGGGGCGTAATGGCCAAAAACATTCAGTACTTC.

The table lists this clonotype with many counts. The V and J genes are TRBV27 and TRBJ2-7, with D perhaps assigned TRBD1 or TRBD2 (5 bases each). CDR1 and CDR2 (germline): MNHEY, SMNVEV (reference sequence). The V end lost 5 bases, the J end lost 5 bases, and 16 bases lay between the germline ends. The CDR3 is made up of 14 amino acids. DNA of the CDR3: TGTGCCAGCAGTCACGGGACGGGTGTCCACGAGCAGTACTTC. As protein: CASSHGTGVHEQYF.

This clonotype came up many times. The genes are TRBV7-3 and TRBJ2-7; D is perhaps TRBD1 or TRBD2 (5 bases each). With 0 bases removed from V and 0 bases from J, the gap between germline ends came to 12 bases. The CDR3 has 16 amino acids. The germline gives CDR1 SGHTA, CDR2 FQGTGA. The CDR3 DNA sequence: TGTGCCAGCAGCTTAACCGGGACGACGAGCTCCTACGAGCAGTACTTC. It specifies CASSLTGTTSSYEQYF.

This clonotype was recorded many times. The gene calls are TRBV29-1 and TRBJ1-2; D gene uncertain. The CDR3 totals 12 residues. Germline-derived CDR1 and CDR2 are SQVTM and ANQGSEA. The germline V and J ends were trimmed by 7 bases and 0 bases, with 9 bases remaining between them. The CDR3 nucleotides are TGCAGCGGCCAGTCAGCTAACTATGGCTACACCTTC. It specifies CSGQSANYGYTF.

This clonotype was seen a handful of times. The genes are TRBV29-1 and TRBJ2-5; D gene ambiguous. The DNA end is more similar to TRBJ2-1, so the J call may be wrong. Germline loops: CDR1 SQVTM, CDR2 ANQGSEA. The CDR3 length is 11 residues. The CDR3, as DNA: TGCAGCGTTAGGCCCCAAGAGACCCAGTTCTTC. Translation: CSVRPQETQFF.

The table lists this clonotype with many counts. The rearrangement joins TRBV5-1 to TRBJ2-1, with TRBD2 matching over 13 bases. V was pared by 7 bases and J by 0 bases, with 16 bases of the junction left unmatched. This CDR3 has 20 residues. Germline V gives CDR1 SGHRS, CDR2 YFSETQ. This CDR3 is CASVSPTSGGAGGSYNEQFF. The CDR3 DNA sequence: TGCGCCAGCGTATCTCCTACTAGCGGGGGGGCCGGAGGCTCCTACAATGAGCAGTTCTTC.

V and J are TRBV21-1 and TRBJ2-5. The closer fit of TRBJ2-7 to the DNA end suggests the J call may be wrong. TRBV21-1 is tagged as a pseudogene. This CDR3 spans 15 amino acids. In DNA form, the CDR3 reads TGTGCCAGCAGCAAAGCCTGCAGCTACCCTTACGAGCAGTACTTC. It translates to CASSKACSYPYEQYF.

Comment on this clonotype: A much more abundant neighbour one base away suggests this may be a read error. The chain joins TRBV28 to TRBJ2-3; possible D gene TRBD2, 5 bases. The germline CDR1 and CDR2 sequences are MDHEN and SYDVKM. This CDR3 has 14 amino acids. V was cut by 7 bases and J by 0 bases, with 11 bases left in between. The CDR3 region has the DNA TGTGCCAGCACCCGAGGGCAAAGCACAGATACGCAGTATTTT. Translating it yields CASTRGQSTDTQYF.

This clonotype was recorded at least ten times. The rearrangement links TRBV6-2 or TRBV6-3 to TRBJ2-3; D may correspond to TRBD1 or TRBD2 (6 bases each). Trimming stripped 5 bases from V and 4 bases from J, with 22 bases between. This CDR3 spans 17 amino acids. Germline values: CDR1 MNHEY, CDR2 SVGEGT. CDR3 region: CASSNPGRTGGSDTQYF. CDR3 nucleotide sequence: TGTGCCAGCAGTAACCCTGGACGGACCGGGGGCTCAGATACGCAGTATTTT.

This clonotype has just a few counts. A read error may produce the germline difference seen at one junction end. The V and J genes are TRBV20-1 and TRBJ2-5, with 7 nucleotides matching TRBD1. Germline CDR1 is DFQATT and CDR2 is SNEGSKA (reference sequence). The CDR3 loop spans 16 amino acids. The CDR3 region has the DNA TGCAGTGCTAGGGAGGACAGGAGAACCAACCAAGGGACCCAGTACTTC. It encodes CSAREDRRTNQGTQYF.

This clonotype has at least ten counts. V and J are TRBV20-1 and TRBJ2-7, with 14 bases aligning to TRBD2. The V gene end was trimmed by 1 base and the J gene end by 2 bases; junction bases not matched to a gene: 13. Germline lookup yields CDR1 DFQATT and CDR2 SNEGSKA (reference sequence). The CDR3 spans 19 residues. CDR3 nucleotides: TGCAGTGCTAGAGGCCGCCCGACTAGCGGGGGGGCCGTAGCCTACGAGCAGTACTTC. It translates to CSARGRPTSGGAVAYEQYF.

In this sample, this clonotype turned up once. V and J are TRBV7-3 and TRBJ2-1; D assignment may be TRBD1 or TRBD2 (5 bases each). The germline V gene encodes CDR1 SGHTA and CDR2 FQGTGA. This CDR3 has 15 amino acids. Trimming took 5 bases from V and 10 from J, leaving 21 bases between them. The CDR3 is CASSPASRGSGEQFF. The CDR3 bases are TGTGCCAGCAGCCCAGCGAGTCGGGGCTCCGGAGAGCAGTTCTTC.

There are a few counts of this clonotype. This rearrangement joins TRBV4-1 to TRBJ1-4; no reliable D call. The V and J ends lost 0 bases and 7 bases respectively, with 12 bases between them. The CDR3 has 15 residues. Germline CDR1 reads MGHRA; CDR2 reads YSYEKL. CDR3 protein: CASSQEEDYIEKLFF. CDR3 DNA sequence: TGCGCCAGCAGCCAAGAAGAGGACTATATTGAAAAACTGTTTTTT.

This clonotype was observed at least ten times. The gene calls are TRBV7-2 and TRBJ2-6; no clear D. Germline-derived CDR1 and CDR2 are SGHTA and FQGNSA. CDR3 size: 14 residues. Trimming took 3 bases from V and 1 from J, leaving 4 bases between them. The CDR3 protein is CASSFDSGANVLTF. CDR3 sequence (DNA): TGTGCCAGCAGCTTCGATTCTGGGGCCAACGTCCTGACTTTC.

The sample holds many counts of this clonotype. The genes are TRBV24-1 and TRBJ2-4; 7 bases map to TRBD2. CDR3 length: 16 residues. In germline, CDR1 is KGHDR, CDR2 SFDVKD. Trimming cost V 7 bases and J 1 base; bases outside gene matches: 9. CDR3 DNA: TGTGCCACCAGGGCCCTCGGGGGGTTCGCCAAAAACATTCAGTACTTC. Its protein product is CATRALGGFAKNIQYF.

As for this clonotype: Being one base from a much bigger clone, this may be a read error. The genes are TRBV5-4 and TRBJ2-3, with D perhaps TRBD2 (5 bases). There are 14 residues in the CDR3. Per the germline V gene, CDR1 is SGHNT and CDR2 is YYREEE (reference sequence). The CDR3 coding sequence is TGTGCCAGCAACTTGGATGGACTCACAGATACGCAGTATTTT. Its translation: CASNLDGLTDTQYF.

Notes on this clonotype: A read error may be the cause here, since a much bigger clone is one base away. The V gene is TRBV2, the J gene TRBJ2-1; D may be TRBD2 (5 bases). The last part of the DNA fits TRBJ2-7 better; the J call may be wrong. CDR1 and CDR2 from the germline V gene are SNHLY and FYNNEI. The CDR3 extends over 14 amino acids. The CDR3 coding sequence is TGTGCCAGCGGAGGACTCCGTACCTACAATGAGCAGTACTTC. Residues: CASGGLRTYNEQYF.

The chain joins TRBV19 to TRBJ2-5; the match to TRBD1 covers 9 bases. The DNA end favors TRBJ2-7, so the J call may be wrong. Per germline, CDR1 LNHDA and CDR2 SQIVND (reference sequence). This CDR3 spans 13 amino acids. The CDR3: CASRGTGKDEQYF. The DNA of the CDR3 is TGTGCCAGTAGGGGGACAGGGAAGGACGAGCAGTACTTC.

V is TRBV18 and J is TRBJ1-1, with 9 nucleotides matching TRBD1. The CDR3 is 16 residues long. Germline V CDR1 and CDR2: KGHSH, LQKENI. J lost 0 bases, V lost 0 bases, and 2 bases had no gene match. Written as DNA, the CDR3 is TGTGCCAGCTCACCACCGGGACAGGGATTGAACACTGAAGCTTTCTTT. This sequence encodes CASSPPGQGLNTEAFF.

The sample holds many counts of this clonotype. This rearrangement joins TRBV4-1 to TRBJ2-1; 7 bases agree with TRBD2. The CDR3 runs to 16 residues. Per the germline V gene, CDR1 is MGHRA and CDR2 is YSYEKL. V trimming: 3 bases; J trimming: 6 bases; junction bases outside the gene matches: 11. The CDR3 nucleotides are TGCGCCAGCAGCCAGGGAGGCAGCGGGGTCCCCAATGAGCAGTTCTTC. It specifies CASSQGGSGVPNEQFF.

This clonotype has ten or more counts. The rearrangement joins TRBV20-1 to TRBJ2-3; 9 bases agree with TRBD1. CDR3 length equals 15 residues. Germline V CDR1 and CDR2: DFQATT, SNEGSKA (reference sequence). The ends lost 3 bases at V and 2 bases at J; junction bases unmatched: 6. CDR3 in DNA: TGCAGTGCTAGCGGACAGGGGAGGGACACAGATACGCAGTATTTT. This encodes CSASGQGRDTDTQYF.

This clonotype was seen ten or more times. J is TRBJ2-1 and V is TRBV6-5, with TRBD2 matching over 9 bases. Germline lookup yields CDR1 MNHEY and CDR2 SVGAGI. The CDR3 runs 15 residues. V shed 8 bases, J shed 8 bases, and the junction held 13 bases outside the gene matches. CDR3 in DNA: TGTGCCAGCCCTGTTCTTAGCGGGGGCAATGATGAGCAGTTCTTC. It yields the protein CASPVLSGGNDEQFF.

This sequence joins TRBV12-3 or TRBV12-4 and TRBJ1-2; D unclear. V lost 2 bases, J lost 13 bases, and 14 bases lay in between. The CDR3 covers 12 residues. The CDR3 here is CASSLYEGAVTF. CDR3 DNA: TGTGCCAGCAGTTTATACGAGGGAGCGGTCACCTTC.

This clonotype was counted many times. V and J are TRBV11-2 and TRBJ1-6, with D hard to call. The CDR3 consists of 14 residues. The V gene lost 8 bases and the J gene lost 9 bases, with 17 bases spanning the gap. Germline V gene sequence: CDR1 SGHAT, CDR2 FQNNGV. CDR3 in DNA: TGTGCCAGCGGGTTGACCCAGTATTCTTCACCCCTCCACTTT. Protein product: CASGLTQYSSPLHF.

The CDR3: CASRFAQRAETQYF. Written as DNA, the CDR3 is TGTGCCAGCAGGTTTGCACAGAGGGCTGAGACCCAGTACTTC. This sequence joins TRBV28 and TRBJ2-7; tentatively, D is TRBD2 (5 bases). The J call is uncertain, as TRBJ2-5 better fits the DNA end. Germline V gene lookup returns CDR1 MDHEN and CDR2 SYDVKM. The CDR3 is made up of 14 amino acids.

Many counts were recorded for this clonotype. The CDR3 coding sequence is TGTGCCAGCAGAGGGGAGAGTAGGGTCGCTGAGCAGTTCTTC. This encodes CASRGESRVAEQFF. V is TRBV28 and J is TRBJ2-1, with D possibly being TRBD1 or TRBD2 (5 bases each). The CDR3 is 14 amino acids. With 6 bases removed from V and 9 bases from J, the gap between germline ends came to 18 bases. Germline CDR1 MDHEN, CDR2 SYDVKM.

A word on this clonotype: A much larger clone is a single base away; this may be a read error. This rearrangement joins TRBV3-1 to TRBJ2-1, with D tentatively TRBD1 or TRBD2 (6 bases each). The CDR3 contains 18 residues. Looked up from germline, CDR1 is LGHDT and CDR2 is YNNKEL (reference sequence). V was clipped by 0 bases and J by 0 bases, with 15 bases between them. The CDR3: CASSQEGGRAGSYNEQFF. The CDR3 DNA reads TGTGCCAGCAGCCAAGAAGGGGGACGAGCGGGCTCCTACAATGAGCAGTTCTTC.

The chain links TRBV7-2 to TRBJ2-1; no firm D call. This CDR3 comprises 13 residues. Germline V gene lookup returns CDR1 SGHTA and CDR2 FQGNSA. Trimming left V 3 bases short and J 5 bases short, with 8 bases between. In DNA form, the CDR3 reads TGTGCCAGCAGCTTCACACCAGACAATGAGCAGTTCTTC. It yields the protein CASSFTPDNEQFF. Full variable domain (remainder filled in from reference TRBV7-2 and TRBJ2-1): GAGVSQSPSNKVTEKGKDVELRCDPISGHTALYWYRQSLGQGLEFLIYFQGNSAPDKSGLPSDRFSAERTGGSVSTLTIQRTQQEDSAVYLCASSFTPDNEQFFGPGTRLTVL.

The chain joins TRBV9 to TRBJ2-7, with TRBD2 as a possible D gene (5 bases). The V gene lost 4 bases and the J gene lost 7 bases, with 21 bases spanning the gap. CDR3 size: 15 residues. Germline values: CDR1 SGDLS, CDR2 YYNGEE. CDR3 DNA sequence: TGTGCCAGCAGCCCTCGGGATAGGCTTCCCCATGAGCAGTACTTC. It yields the protein CASSPRDRLPHEQYF.